This T cell receptor (beta chain) was recorded in a study of sequential checkpoint blockade in melanoma. On the study more broadly: After both sequences, patients received maintenance nivolumab.

Profiling relied on immunoSEQ multiplex PCR, and the TCRdb table lists in-frame clones only, not all of them. The sample has about 10,000 clones; about 75% are singletons. The treatment was: randomized to nivolumab then ipilimumab (arm A) or the reverse (arm B). Patients had received no earlier DNA-damaging chemotherapy. Live CD3+CD8+ CD19− CD56− cells were sorted from PBMCs. The trim removed 4 bases at V and 6 bases at J, leaving 11 bases unmatched. Germline loops: CDR1 SGHDN, CDR2 FVKESK. This CDR3 is built from 16 residues. The V call is TRBV14, the J call TRBJ2-1; 8 bases are a match to TRBD2. The sequence derives from a human donor with melanoma. The sample in question was CD8+ T cells sorted from blood (inferred from file names), obtained from a patient given nivolumab and ipilimumab in sequence. DNA of the CDR3: TGTGCCAGCAGCCTATTCCAAAGCGGGAGACCCAATGAGCAGTTCTTC. It encodes CASSLFQSGRPNEQFF.